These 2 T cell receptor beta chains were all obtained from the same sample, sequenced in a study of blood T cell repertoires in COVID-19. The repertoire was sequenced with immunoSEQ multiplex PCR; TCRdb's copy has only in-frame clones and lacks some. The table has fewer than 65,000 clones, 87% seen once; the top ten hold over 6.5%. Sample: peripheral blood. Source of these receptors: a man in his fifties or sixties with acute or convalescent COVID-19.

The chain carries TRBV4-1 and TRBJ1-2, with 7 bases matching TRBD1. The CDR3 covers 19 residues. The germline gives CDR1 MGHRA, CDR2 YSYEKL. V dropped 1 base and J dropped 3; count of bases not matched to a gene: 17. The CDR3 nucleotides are TGCGCCAGCAGCCAAGTTGCTGGGATGGGGGCAGGGGGGTACTATGGCTACACCTTC. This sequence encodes CASSQVAGMGAGGYYGYTF.

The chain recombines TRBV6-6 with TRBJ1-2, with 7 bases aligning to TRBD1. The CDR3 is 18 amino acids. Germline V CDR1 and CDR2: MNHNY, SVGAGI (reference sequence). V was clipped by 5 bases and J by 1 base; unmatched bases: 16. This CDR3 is CASSPTLRGRLHNYGYTF. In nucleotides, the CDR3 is TGTGCCAGCAGTCCGACGTTGAGGGGGCGACTCCATAACTATGGCTACACCTTC.